The 13 T cell receptor beta chains reported below all come from one sample, sequenced in a study of beta chain features in type 1 diabetes. General study results and limits: The study found moderately but significantly shorter TCRB CDR3s in all four CD4+ subsets of Type 1 diabetes patients.

No cognate antigen is known for these TCRs. Reverse transcription of all isolated RNA meant that expressed TCRB transcripts were sequenced. Generated by immunoSEQ multiplex PCR, the TCRdb table keeps only in-frame clones and is missing some. The profile shows more than 120,000 clones, about 13% of them singletons. Specimen: central memory CD4+ T cells from blood. The origin of the receptors is a man aged 18-30 years with type 1 diabetes.

This clone came up a few times. The rearrangement uses TRBV5-6 and TRBJ2-6; weak D call: TRBD1 (6 bases). The V and J ends lost 5 bases and 3 bases respectively, with 15 bases between them. This CDR3 has 16 amino acids. Germline values: CDR1 SGHDT, CDR2 YYEEEE. The CDR3 sequence is CASRMSRGHGANVLTF. The CDR3 region has the DNA TGTGCCAGCAGAATGAGCAGGGGCCATGGGGCCAACGTCCTGACTTTC.

This clone was counted only a few times. The chain combines TRBV19 with TRBJ2-7, with D perhaps given as TRBD1 or TRBD2 (6 bases each). Trimming took off 7 bases at V and 4 bases at J, with 26 bases between the two ends. The CDR3 contains 17 residues. Germline V CDR1 and CDR2: LNHDA, SQIVND (reference sequence). CDR3 sequence: CASNKGHSGGEKYEQYF. The CDR3 bases are TGTGCCAGTAACAAGGGGCACTCCGGGGGCGAAAAGTACGAGCAGTACTTC.

The chain is built from TRBV7-8 and TRBJ2-3; no definite D call. Germline V CDR1 and CDR2: SGHVS, FQNEAQ. Trimming removed 1 base at V and 4 bases at J, with 12 bases between. This CDR3 has 15 residues. CDR3 in DNA: TGTGCCAGCAGCTTAGGGCGCCTTTGGGCAGATACGCAGTATTTT. Translating it yields CASSLGRLWADTQYF.

This chain connects TRBV13 to TRBJ2-3, with TRBD2 matching 12 bases. The trim removed 5 bases at V and 5 bases at J, leaving 8 bases unmatched. This CDR3 has 16 amino acids. The germline CDR1 and CDR2 sequences are PRHDT and FYEKMQ (reference sequence). The DNA for the CDR3 is TGTGCCAGCAGCCCCCCTAGCGGGGGGGTTTTAGATACGCAGTATTTT. It codes for CASSPPSGGVLDTQYF.

This clone came up a few times. V and J are TRBV9 and TRBJ1-1; D perhaps matches TRBD1 (5 bases). The CDR3 consists of 15 residues. Per the germline V gene, CDR1 is SGDLS and CDR2 is YYNGEE. V was shortened by 4 bases and J by 1 base, with 14 bases between the two germline ends. The CDR3, as DNA: TGTGCCAGCAGCCCCCGGACACCCACGAACACTGAAGCTTTCTTT. The encoded protein is CASSPRTPTNTEAFF. The full variable domain, completed using reference TRBV9 and TRBJ1-1, is DSGVTQTPKHLITATGQRVTLRCSPRSGDLSVYWYQQSLDQGLQFLIQYYNGEERAKGNILERFSAQQFPDLHSELNLSSLELGDSALYFCASSPRTPTNTEAFFGQGTRLTVV.

The CDR3 loop is CASRDRRGYEQYF. The CDR3 region has the DNA TGTGCCAGCAGAGATCGCAGGGGCTACGAGCAGTACTTC. The chain is built from TRBV2 and TRBJ2-7; weak D call: TRBD1 (6 bases). The CDR3 sequence is 13 residues long. V gave up 6 bases and J gave up 3 bases, with 12 bases separating them. Germline CDR1 SNHLY, CDR2 FYNNEI. Full variable domain (rest looked up from reference TRBV2 and TRBJ2-7): EPEVTQTPSHQVTQMGQEVILRCVPISNHLYFYWYRQILGQKVEFLVSFYNNEISEKSEIFDDQFSVERPDGSNFTLKIRSTKLEDSAMYFCASRDRRGYEQYFGPGTRLTVT.

The chain links TRBV11-2 to TRBJ1-1; D ambiguous. The length of the CDR3 is 13 residues. Germline CDR1 reads SGHAT; CDR2 reads FQNNGV. Trimming took off 3 bases at V and 3 bases at J, with 8 bases between the two ends. The CDR3, as DNA: TGTGCCAGCAGCTTGCGTGGGGACACTGAAGCTTTCTTT. It is translated as CASSLRGDTEAFF.

This clone was found a few times. As DNA, the CDR3 is TGTGCCAGCAGCCTGACTAGGGGAGAGCAGTACTTC. Encoded protein: CASSLTRGEQYF. The chain joins TRBV7-2 to TRBJ2-5, with a possible D match to TRBD2 (6 bases). This CDR3 region has 12 residues. Germline CDR1 is SGHTA and CDR2 is FQGNSA. V shed 5 bases and J shed 11 bases, with 15 bases lying between them. Full variable domain (outside the CDR3, taken from reference TRBV7-2 and TRBJ2-5): GAGVSQSPSNKVTEKGKDVELRCDPISGHTALYWYRQSLGQGLEFLIYFQGNSAPDKSGLPSDRFSAERTGGSVSTLTIQRTQQEDSAVYLCASSLTRGEQYFGPGTRLLVL.

This chain joins TRBV7-2 and TRBJ1-3, with D uncertain. The CDR3 has 14 amino acids. Germline V gene sequence: CDR1 SGHTA, CDR2 FQGNSA. V shed 1 base and J shed 5 bases, with 9 bases lying between them. CDR3 in amino acids: CASSLDGGRNTIYF. The CDR3 DNA is TGTGCCAGCAGCTTAGATGGTGGCAGAAACACCATATATTTT.

Worth noting for this clone: Other nucleotide sequences from this sample produce the same CDR3. The V and J genes are TRBV5-1 and TRBJ2-3; a possible D gene is TRBD1 (6 bases). This CDR3 contains 14 residues. Germline values: CDR1 SGHRS, CDR2 YFSETQ. V was clipped by 0 bases and J by 3 bases, with 8 bases between them. Written as DNA, the CDR3 is TGCGCCAGCAGCTTGGGACAGGAAACAGATACGCAGTATTTT. This sequence encodes CASSLGQETDTQYF.

In this sample, this clone turned up a few times. The same CDR3 is also encoded by other DNA sequences in this sample. The chain carries TRBV7-2 and TRBJ2-2; TRBD1 might be the D (7 bases). This CDR3 contains 15 residues. Trimming cost V 5 bases and J 5 bases, with 15 bases left between them. Per germline, CDR1 SGHTA and CDR2 FQGNSA. Written as DNA, the CDR3 is TGTGCCAGCAGCCTCCGACAGGGAGGAACCGGGGAGCTGTTTTTT. Its translation is CASSLRQGGTGELFF.

A few counts support this clone. The chain joins TRBV7-6 to TRBJ1-5; D might be TRBD1 (5 bases). The CDR3 totals 16 residues. V was trimmed by 1 base and J by 0 bases, leaving 10 bases between them. Per the germline V gene, CDR1 is SGHVS and CDR2 is FNYEAQ. The CDR3 protein is CASSLGGDYSNQPQHF. In DNA, the CDR3 is TGTGCCAGCAGCTTAGGGGGGGATTATAGCAATCAGCCCCAGCATTTT.

This clone showed up many times. The genes are TRBV10-2 and TRBJ2-3; D is possibly TRBD1 (6 bases). The CDR3 has 14 amino acids. With 7 bases removed from V and 1 base from J, the gap between germline ends came to 12 bases. The germline V gene encodes CDR1 WSHSY and CDR2 SAAADI. In DNA, the CDR3 is TGCGCCAGCAAGGGGGAATGGGGCACAGATACGCAGTATTTT. Translated, it gives CASKGEWGTDTQYF.